The rows below give T cell receptor beta chains drawn from one sample of a study of T cells in Graves' hyperthyroidism and ophthalmopathy. TCRdb reanalysed the multiplex PCR reads using MiXCR and keeps one entry per CDR3 protein. The sample carries about 270,000 distinct CDR3 sequences, more than 20% recorded once. Material for sequencing was blood. Receptor source: a woman in her thirties or forties with Graves' ophthalmopathy. Both conserved end residues are part of each CDR3. The order of the fields is D gene, clone size, V gene, J gene, CDR3 DNA, CDR3 protein. D genes are given only for firm matches. A clone size is listed for some rows: how often the clone was seen (once, few, many), or a class if it is expanded.

d_gene: NA; abundance: many; v_gene: TRBV6-5; j_gene: TRBJ2-7; CDR3nt: TGTGCCAGCAGTTACGGTCCCGAGCAGTACTTC; CDR3aa: CASSYGPEQYF
d_gene: NA; abundance: many; v_gene: TRBV20-1; j_gene: TRBJ1-1; CDR3nt: TGCAGTGCTATGGGGTTTTTGATGAACACTGAAGCTTTCTTT; CDR3aa: CSAMGFLMNTEAFF
d_gene: TRBD2; abundance: many; v_gene: TRBV29-1; j_gene: TRBJ2-5; CDR3nt: TGCGGGGTCTGGCTAGCGGGAACCGAGACCCAGTACTTC; CDR3aa: CGVWLAGTETQYF
d_gene: TRBD1; abundance: many; v_gene: TRBV19; j_gene: TRBJ1-2; CDR3nt: TGTGCCAGTAGTGGGGGACAGGGGATACGTGGCTACACCTTC; CDR3aa: CASSGGQGIRGYTF
d_gene: TRBD2; abundance: NA; v_gene: TRBV6-1; j_gene: TRBJ2-5; CDR3nt: TGTGCCAGCAGTGATAGCGGGGCAGGTTGGACCCAGTACTTC; CDR3aa: CASSDSGAGWTQYF
d_gene: NA; abundance: many; v_gene: TRBV5-1; j_gene: TRBJ1-1; CDR3nt: TGCGCCAGCAATCCCCTGGGGACGCCTGTATCTGAAGCTTTCTTT; CDR3aa: CASNPLGTPVSEAFF
d_gene: NA; abundance: many; v_gene: TRBV2; j_gene: TRBJ2-2; CDR3nt: TGTGCCAGCAGTGAGGTAAACCCAGGGACATTGAACACCGGGGAGCTGTTTTTT; CDR3aa: CASSEVNPGTLNTGELFF
d_gene: NA; abundance: many; v_gene: TRBV20-1; j_gene: TRBJ1-2; CDR3nt: TGCAGTGCTAGAGAGCTGGGTAACTATGGCTACACCTTC; CDR3aa: CSARELGNYGYTF
d_gene: NA; abundance: many; v_gene: TRBV20-1; j_gene: TRBJ1-6; CDR3nt: TGCAGTGCTAGTTACGGGACGTTAGATTCACCCCTCCACTTT; CDR3aa: CSASYGTLDSPLHF
d_gene: TRBD1; abundance: NA; v_gene: TRBV20-1; j_gene: TRBJ2-5; CDR3nt: TGCAGTGCCGGGACAGGGATTCAAGAGACCCAGTACTTC; CDR3aa: CSAGTGIQETQYF
d_gene: NA; abundance: many; v_gene: TRBV19; j_gene: TRBJ1-1; CDR3nt: TGTGCCAGTAGTATAGATCCCGGTGGGACTGAAGCTTTCTTT; CDR3aa: CASSIDPGGTEAFF
d_gene: NA; abundance: many; v_gene: TRBV12-3/TRBV12-4; j_gene: TRBJ1-2; CDR3nt: TGTGCCAGCAGCCTTGGACGGAAAGATGGCTACACCTTC; CDR3aa: CASSLGRKDGYTF
d_gene: NA; abundance: many; v_gene: TRBV5-8; j_gene: TRBJ1-5; CDR3nt: TGTGCCAGCAGCGCAAGAAACTATAGCAATCAGCCCCAGCATTTT; CDR3aa: CASSARNYSNQPQHF
d_gene: NA; abundance: many; v_gene: TRBV28; j_gene: TRBJ1-2; CDR3nt: TGTGCCAGCAGTCAGACAGTGGGTTCGAACTATGGCTACACCTTC; CDR3aa: CASSQTVGSNYGYTF
d_gene: TRBD2; abundance: NA; v_gene: TRBV4-1; j_gene: TRBJ2-2; CDR3nt: TGCGCCAGCAGCCAAGCGGGACTAGCGGCAGGGGCCGGGGAGCTGTTTTTT; CDR3aa: CASSQAGLAAGAGELFF
d_gene: NA; abundance: once; v_gene: TRBV20-1; j_gene: TRBJ2-4; CDR3nt: TGCAGTGCTACCTCGCCGGCCAAAAACATTCAGTACTTC; CDR3aa: CSATSPAKNIQYF
d_gene: TRBD2; abundance: many; v_gene: TRBV11-1; j_gene: TRBJ2-7; CDR3nt: TGTGCCAGCAGCTTAGGACTAGCGGGCTCAAGCTCCTACGAGCAGTACTTC; CDR3aa: CASSLGLAGSSSYEQYF
d_gene: NA; abundance: many; v_gene: TRBV28; j_gene: TRBJ2-5; CDR3nt: TGTGCCAGCAGGGGAGTAGCGGACCAAGAGACCCAGTACTTC; CDR3aa: CASRGVADQETQYF
d_gene: NA; abundance: NA; v_gene: TRBV6-2/TRBV6-3; j_gene: TRBJ1-2; CDR3nt: TGTGCCAGCAGGGCCCAGGGAGAAGTTGGCTATGGCTACACCTTC; CDR3aa: CASRAQGEVGYGYTF
d_gene: NA; abundance: many; v_gene: TRBV28; j_gene: TRBJ1-2; CDR3nt: TGTGCCAGCAGTATGGGGCCGTTCTATGGCTACACCTTC; CDR3aa: CASSMGPFYGYTF
d_gene: TRBD1; abundance: once; v_gene: TRBV5-1; j_gene: TRBJ1-1; CDR3nt: TGCGCCAGCAGCTTGGGTCTACAGGGGGCTCAAGCTTTCTTT; CDR3aa: CASSLGLQGAQAFF
d_gene: NA; abundance: many; v_gene: TRBV5-8; j_gene: TRBJ2-2; CDR3nt: TGTGCCAGCAGCTTGGTTCTCTGGACCGGGGAGCTGTTTTTT; CDR3aa: CASSLVLWTGELFF
d_gene: TRBD1; abundance: NA; v_gene: TRBV7-9; j_gene: TRBJ1-2; CDR3nt: TGTGCCAGCAGCAAACAGGGGGCTGAAGGCTACACCTTC; CDR3aa: CASSKQGAEGYTF
d_gene: NA; abundance: few; v_gene: TRBV12-3/TRBV12-4; j_gene: TRBJ2-2; CDR3nt: TGTGCCAGCAGTTTGACGGTAAACGCCTGGGAGCTGTTTTTT; CDR3aa: CASSLTVNAWELFF
d_gene: TRBD2; abundance: many; v_gene: TRBV2; j_gene: TRBJ2-3; CDR3nt: TGTGCCAGCAGCCGAGGCGGGAGGGGTGGAGATACGCAGTATTTT; CDR3aa: CASSRGGRGGDTQYF
d_gene: TRBD1; abundance: many; v_gene: TRBV29-1; j_gene: TRBJ2-7; CDR3nt: TGCAGCGCGGAGACAGGGGGGGGATACGAGCAGTACTTC; CDR3aa: CSAETGGGYEQYF
d_gene: NA; abundance: NA; v_gene: TRBV6-5; j_gene: TRBJ1-2; CDR3nt: TGTGCCAGCAGTTACCGGGGGGCGAGCTACACCTTC; CDR3aa: CASSYRGASYTF
d_gene: NA; abundance: NA; v_gene: TRBV9; j_gene: TRBJ2-7; CDR3nt: TGTGCCAGCAACGCGGGGTTGGGGGGCGAGCAGTACTTC; CDR3aa: CASNAGLGGEQYF
d_gene: NA; abundance: NA; v_gene: TRBV20-1; j_gene: TRBJ1-5; CDR3nt: TGCAGTGCTGGGCAGCCTACACTGCCCCAGCATTTT; CDR3aa: CSAGQPTLPQHF
d_gene: NA; abundance: many; v_gene: TRBV2; j_gene: TRBJ1-2; CDR3nt: TGTGCCAGCAGTGCTATTCCCGGGGCGAAAGGCTACACCTTC; CDR3aa: CASSAIPGAKGYTF
d_gene: TRBD2; abundance: many; v_gene: TRBV28; j_gene: TRBJ2-7; CDR3nt: TGTGCCAGCAGTTTACCGAACCCACTAGCGTTTTTTTACGAGCAGTACTTC; CDR3aa: CASSLPNPLAFFYEQYF
d_gene: NA; abundance: NA; v_gene: TRBV27; j_gene: TRBJ2-5; CDR3nt: TGTGCCAGCAGTTTCCGGATACAAGAGACCCAGTACTTC; CDR3aa: CASSFRIQETQYF
d_gene: NA; abundance: NA; v_gene: TRBV12-3/TRBV12-4; j_gene: TRBJ2-5; CDR3nt: TGTGCCAGCAGTTTAGCGCTGGTGACCCAGTACTTC; CDR3aa: CASSLALVTQYF
d_gene: NA; abundance: many; v_gene: TRBV4-1; j_gene: TRBJ2-5; CDR3nt: TGCGCCAGCAGCAAAACAGCTCCAGAGACCCAGTACTTC; CDR3aa: CASSKTAPETQYF
d_gene: NA; abundance: NA; v_gene: TRBV11-1; j_gene: TRBJ2-1; CDR3nt: TGTGCCAGCAGCCCAAACGGGCCCTCCTACGAGCAGTTCTTC; CDR3aa: CASSPNGPSYEQFF
d_gene: NA; abundance: many; v_gene: TRBV9; j_gene: TRBJ2-7; CDR3nt: TGTGCCAGCAGCGTGGGGGGGGACAGCTCCTACGAGCAGTACTTC; CDR3aa: CASSVGGDSSYEQYF
d_gene: NA; abundance: NA; v_gene: TRBV4-2; j_gene: TRBJ1-1; CDR3nt: TGTGCCAGCAGCCAAGATCGACAGGTGAACACTGAAGCTTTCTTT; CDR3aa: CASSQDRQVNTEAFF
d_gene: NA; abundance: many; v_gene: TRBV29-1; j_gene: TRBJ2-5; CDR3nt: TGCAGCGTGACCGGGACAAAGCAAGAGACCCAGTACTTC; CDR3aa: CSVTGTKQETQYF
d_gene: TRBD1; abundance: few; v_gene: TRBV30; j_gene: TRBJ1-1; CDR3nt: TGTGCCTGGGTACAGGGGTACACTGAAGCTTTCTTT; CDR3aa: CAWVQGYTEAFF
d_gene: NA; abundance: many; v_gene: TRBV27; j_gene: TRBJ1-1; CDR3nt: TGTGCCAGCAGACCAGGGGTGGGCACTGAAGCTTTCTTT; CDR3aa: CASRPGVGTEAFF
d_gene: NA; abundance: many; v_gene: TRBV5-6; j_gene: TRBJ2-7; CDR3nt: TGTGCCAGCAGCTTGGAATCGGGAGTTATTCGGTACGAGCAGTACTTC; CDR3aa: CASSLESGVIRYEQYF
d_gene: TRBD1; abundance: NA; v_gene: TRBV7-8; j_gene: TRBJ2-7; CDR3nt: TGTGCCAGCAGCTGGTCCGGGACAGGGGGGACGGAGCAGTACTTC; CDR3aa: CASSWSGTGGTEQYF
d_gene: TRBD2; abundance: NA; v_gene: TRBV7-8; j_gene: TRBJ2-7; CDR3nt: TGTGCCAGCAGCATCAGCGGGGGGCTCTACGAGCAGTACTTC; CDR3aa: CASSISGGLYEQYF
d_gene: NA; abundance: NA; v_gene: TRBV6-1; j_gene: TRBJ1-2; CDR3nt: TGTGCCAGCAGTGGCGTGTCCGGGGACGATGGCTACACCTTC; CDR3aa: CASSGVSGDDGYTF
d_gene: TRBD1; abundance: few; v_gene: TRBV18; j_gene: TRBJ1-2; CDR3nt: TGTGCCAGCTCACGCGGGACAGGGGAAGGCTACACCTTC; CDR3aa: CASSRGTGEGYTF
d_gene: NA; abundance: many; v_gene: TRBV12-3/TRBV12-4; j_gene: TRBJ2-5; CDR3nt: TGTGCCAGCGGTCTGGTAGAGACCCAGTACTTC; CDR3aa: CASGLVETQYF
d_gene: NA; abundance: many; v_gene: TRBV30; j_gene: TRBJ2-7; CDR3nt: TGTGCCTGGGGGGACCGAGCCTACGAGCAGTACTTC; CDR3aa: CAWGDRAYEQYF
d_gene: NA; abundance: many; v_gene: TRBV9; j_gene: TRBJ1-1; CDR3nt: TGTGCCAGCAGCCGCCGGGAGGCCACTGAAGCTTTCTTT; CDR3aa: CASSRREATEAFF